The rows below give T cell receptor beta chains drawn from one sample of a study of T cells after yellow fever vaccination. TCRdb itself ran the 5' RACE reads through MiXCR, one entry per CDR3 protein. The sample includes 620,000 or so distinct CDR3 sequences, approximately 16% seen only once; the top ten take approximately 15%. Sequencing used PBMCs, obtained about 5 days after the first yellow fever vaccination. Every receptor here comes from a man between 18 and 29 years old who received the YFV17D yellow fever vaccine. Each CDR3 is given with its conserved first and last residue. The D gene is left open where the match is weak. Where a row states a size, it is once, few, many or the class of an expanded clone; other rows omit it.

cdr3_aa cdr3_nt v_call d_call j_call clone_size
CANLLGETQYF TGTGCCAACCTCCTGGGGGAGACCCAGTACTTC TRBV12-3/TRBV12-4 - TRBJ2-5 many
CASSQAGTASYEQYF TGTGCCAGCAGCCAAGCGGGAACAGCCTCCTACGAGCAGTACTTC TRBV4-2 - TRBJ2-7 -
CASSQFWGAGERSYEQYF TGCGCCAGCAGCCAATTTTGGGGAGCGGGGGAGCGTTCCTACGAGCAGTACTTC TRBV4-3 TRBD2 TRBJ2-7 few
CSVEDRGERTGELFF TGCAGCGTTGAAGATCGGGGGGAGAGAACCGGGGAGCTGTTTTTT TRBV29-1 TRBD2 TRBJ2-2 -
CAIGAGESNQPQHF TGTGCCATCGGGGCCGGGGAGAGCAATCAGCCCCAGCATTTT TRBV10-3 - TRBJ1-5 -
CASSNRENTEAFF TGTGCCAGCAGCAACAGGGAGAACACTGAAGCTTTCTTT TRBV7-2 - TRBJ1-1 -
CASSSPEGHYGYTF TGTGCCAGCAGCTCACCGGAGGGCCACTATGGCTACACCTTC TRBV5-5 - TRBJ1-2 -
CASSFKAGQGTDTQYF TGTGCCAGCAGTTTTAAAGCGGGGCAGGGAACAGATACGCAGTATTTT TRBV28 TRBD2 TRBJ2-3 -
CASSLFPGGETQYF TGCGCCAGCAGCTTGTTTCCGGGGGGGGAGACCCAGTACTTC TRBV5-1 TRBD2 TRBJ2-5 few
CASSLEASGGPTDTQYF TGTGCCAGCAGCTTAGAAGCTAGCGGGGGGCCAACAGATACGCAGTATTTT TRBV7-6 TRBD2 TRBJ2-3 -
CASSKGQGWIEAFF TGCGCCAGCAGCAAGGGACAGGGGTGGATAGAAGCTTTCTTT TRBV5-1 TRBD1 TRBJ1-1 -
CASSIGYGLTLHF TGTGCCAGTAGTATCGGTTACGGCTTAACCCTCCACTTT TRBV19 - TRBJ1-6 -
CASSNPRGGARGDTQYF TGTGCCAGTAGTAATCCGCGGGGCGGGGCCCGGGGAGATACGCAGTATTTT TRBV19 - TRBJ2-3 -
CASIPSRVAGATDTQYF TGTGCCAGTATACCCTCTCGGGTAGCGGGGGCCACAGATACGCAGTATTTT TRBV19 TRBD2 TRBJ2-3 -
CASSLGAEEKLFF TGTGCCAGCAGCTTGGGGGCGGAGGAAAAACTGTTTTTT TRBV13 - TRBJ1-4 -
CASSVTEETQYF TGTGCCAGCAGCGTTACCGAAGAGACCCAGTACTTC TRBV3-1 - TRBJ2-5 few
CAISSGGAGGGEQYF TGTGCCATCAGTTCGGGTGGGGCGGGGGGAGGCGAGCAGTACTTC TRBV10-3 TRBD2 TRBJ2-7 few
CAISESVLSGANVLTF TGTGCCATCAGTGAGTCGGTGCTCTCTGGGGCCAACGTCCTGACTTTC TRBV10-3 - TRBJ2-6 -
CASSYGGVLTGELFF TGTGCCAGCAGCTACGGGGGGGTGCTCACCGGGGAGCTGTTTTTT TRBV13 TRBD2 TRBJ2-2 few
CAWSVLGAGELFF TGTGCCTGGAGTGTACTCGGAGCCGGGGAGCTGTTTTTT TRBV30 - TRBJ2-2 -
CSAHNPNEAFF TGCAGTGCTCATAACCCGAATGAAGCTTTCTTT TRBV20-1 - TRBJ1-1 few
CASRTDQGALAKNIQYF TGCGCCAGCAGAACAGACCAGGGGGCCCTAGCCAAAAACATTCAGTACTTC TRBV5-1 TRBD1 TRBJ2-4 -
CASSPQGDRGNTIYF TGTGCCAGCAGTCCTCAAGGGGACAGGGGAAACACCATATATTTT TRBV27 TRBD1 TRBJ1-3 -
CASSVRDRARGISYGGYTF TGTGCCAGCAGTGTACGGGACAGGGCAAGAGGGATTAGTTATGGGGGCTACACCTTC TRBV6-1 TRBD1 TRBJ1-2 -
CAWSAGQGSNQPQHF TGTGCCTGGAGTGCTGGACAGGGAAGCAATCAGCCCCAGCATTTT TRBV30 TRBD1 TRBJ1-5 -
CASSTSVVLAGGDEQFF TGTGCCAGCAGCACTAGCGTGGTACTAGCGGGGGGTGATGAGCAGTTCTTC TRBV7-2 TRBD2 TRBJ2-1 -
CASSQDNRGSNQPQHF TGTGCCAGCAGCCAAGATAATCGCGGCAGCAATCAGCCCCAGCATTTT TRBV4-2 - TRBJ1-5 -
CASSLQENEQFF TGCGCCAGCAGCTTACAGGAGAATGAGCAGTTCTTC TRBV5-1 - TRBJ2-1 few
CASSLDPVDGELFF TGTGCCAGCAGCTTGGACCCAGTTGACGGGGAGCTGTTTTTT TRBV7-8 - TRBJ2-2 few
CASSREQDTQYF TGTGCCAGCAGCCGTGAGCAGGATACGCAGTATTTT TRBV7-9 - TRBJ2-3 few
CASTVQGGVYEQYF TGTGCCAGCACGGTCCAGGGGGGGGTCTACGAGCAGTACTTC TRBV7-2 - TRBJ2-7 many
CASNVASGGAWANEQFF TGTGCCAGCAACGTAGCTAGCGGGGGGGCCTGGGCCAATGAGCAGTTCTTC TRBV5-4 TRBD2 TRBJ2-1 -
CASSQGIARNTEAFF TGTGCCAGCTCACAGGGGATCGCTAGGAACACTGAAGCTTTCTTT TRBV18 - TRBJ1-1 few
CASSQEFSQYNEQFF TGCGCCAGCAGCCAAGAGTTCAGTCAATACAATGAGCAGTTCTTC TRBV4-3 - TRBJ2-1 few
CASSQDTTKRMTDTQYF TGTGCCAGCAGCCAAGATACCACGAAGCGAATGACAGATACGCAGTATTTT TRBV4-2 - TRBJ2-3 few
CASIGGQGSGFPYEQYF TGTGCCAGCATCGGGGGACAGGGAAGCGGATTCCCCTACGAGCAGTACTTC TRBV12-3/TRBV12-4 TRBD1 TRBJ2-7 few
CASSQDEGREVWNYGYTF TGCGCCAGCAGCCAAGATGAAGGAAGGGAAGTTTGGAACTATGGCTACACCTTC TRBV4-1 - TRBJ1-2 -
CASSTRQVTDTQYF TGTGCCAGCAGCACCCGACAGGTCACAGATACGCAGTATTTT TRBV7-9 - TRBJ2-3 few
CASGFHYGYTF TGTGCCAGCGGCTTCCACTATGGCTACACCTTC TRBV7-2 - TRBJ1-2 few
CASRLFMRQETQYF TGCGCCAGCCGCCTTTTTATGCGACAAGAGACCCAGTACTTC TRBV5-1 - TRBJ2-5 -
CASSLGTASGQETQYF TGTGCCAGCAGCTTAGGAACGGCTAGCGGCCAAGAGACCCAGTACTTC TRBV7-2 TRBD2 TRBJ2-5 many
CASRHPVNYGYTF TGTGCCAGCCGTCACCCGGTTAACTATGGCTACACCTTC TRBV25-1 - TRBJ1-2 few
CSASWTSKQPQHF TGCAGTGCTAGTTGGACGTCTAAACAGCCCCAGCATTTT TRBV20-1 - TRBJ1-5 -
CSATRQMNYGYTF TGCAGTGCCACGCGACAGATGAACTATGGCTACACCTTC TRBV20-1 - TRBJ1-2 once
CASSAQYEQYF TGTGCCAGCAGCGCACAGTACGAGCAGTACTTC TRBV11-2 - TRBJ2-7 few
CASSIVGTGELFF TGTGCCAGCAGCATCGTAGGGACCGGGGAGCTGTTTTTT TRBV6-6 - TRBJ2-2 -
CASCNAGCNEQFF TGTGCCAGCTGTAACGCAGGGTGCAATGAGCAGTTCTTC TRBV6-1 - TRBJ2-1 -
CASSLWSGDNEQFF TGTGCCAGCAGTTTATGGTCAGGGGATAATGAGCAGTTCTTC TRBV28 - TRBJ2-1 -
CASSHGQGTEYF TGTGCCAGCAGTCACGGACAGGGTACCGAGTACTTC TRBV27 TRBD1 TRBJ2-7 many
CASSFRGNTIYF TGTGCCAGCAGCTTTCGTGGAAACACCATATATTTT TRBV7-2 - TRBJ1-3 many
CASSPPGLTDTQYF TGTGCCAGCTCACCACCGGGACTAACAGATACGCAGTATTTT TRBV18 TRBD2 TRBJ2-3 few
CASSQVLWGTEAFF TGCGCCAGCAGCCAAGTATTGTGGGGGACTGAAGCTTTCTTT TRBV4-1 - TRBJ1-1 few
CASRIHSLYTEAFF TGTGCCAGCAGAATCCACTCACTATACACTGAAGCTTTCTTT TRBV28 - TRBJ1-1 few
CSAPSRFGGTEAFF TGCAGTGCCCCCAGCCGGTTTGGGGGGACTGAAGCTTTCTTT TRBV20-1 - TRBJ1-1 few
CASAIDGGYGYTF TGTGCCAGCGCCATAGATGGGGGCTATGGCTACACCTTC TRBV7-9 - TRBJ1-2 few
CVSSAGQGAVSTGELFF TGTGTCAGCAGCGCCGGACAGGGGGCCGTCAGCACCGGGGAGCTGTTTTTT TRBV7-2 TRBD1 TRBJ2-2 -
CASSISWTSGASYNEQFF TGTGCCAGCAGCATAAGCTGGACTAGCGGTGCCTCCTACAATGAGCAGTTCTTC TRBV21-1 - TRBJ2-1 few
CASSKTRFKGPPYEQYF TGTGCCAGCAGCAAAACAAGATTCAAGGGTCCCCCCTACGAGCAGTACTTC TRBV21-1 - TRBJ2-7 -
CASSQVGGGLSNSPLHF TGCGCCAGCAGCCAAGTAGGTGGGGGGCTAAGTAATTCACCCCTCCACTTT TRBV4-1 - TRBJ1-6 -